This T cell receptor beta chain was captured in a study of T cells expressing NK-cell markers. Study summary: Sequenced donors, eight in total, included seven who were HCMV-seropositive and one who was seronegative.

Study findings and constraints: In roughly 6 donors, dominant CD3+CD56+NKG2C+ clones formed roughly 1.0-8% of CD8+ cells.

Comments on this clonotype: The antigen is unknown.

TCRdb reprocessed the 5' RACE reads, with one entry per CDR3 protein and no DNA. The sample yields 550,000 to 600,000 distinct CDR3 sequences, of which the top ten take up around 4%. The sequence derives from a man between 18 and 35 years old in good health. The sequenced sample consisted of blood T cells: a sorted CD56 or NKG2C T cell subset, CD4+ or CD8+ T cells, or bulk PBMC T cells (not recorded which).

The CDR3 region is CASSEATVWDEQFF. The rearrangement joins TRBV2 to TRBJ2-1. Germline-derived CDR1 and CDR2 are SNHLY and FYNNEI. This CDR3 comprises 14 residues.